A single T cell receptor beta chain is shown here with its context. No antigen is known for it. Though probably carrying unrecorded immune exposures, donors were nominally healthy at sampling. The source of the sample is a study of cytomegalovirus exposure and HLA in healthy donors. Study findings and constraints: For most TCR sequences rarity was the rule, although some public TCRs occurred in many donors.

The PCR contained 60 Vbeta and 13 Jbeta primers. Profiling relied on immunoSEQ multiplex PCR, and the TCRdb table lists in-frame clones only, not all of them. The sample lists 130,000 or so clones, roughly 77% occurring once. The origin of this receptor is a man aged 30 to 45 in good health and CMV-seronegative. Sequencing was done on a sample of PBMCs.

DNA for the CDR3: TGTGCCAGCAGCGAACGGGGGGGTAAGGTTGAGACCCAGTACTTC. This sequence encodes CASSERGGKVETQYF. The chain has TRBV7-9 and TRBJ2-5, with 8 bases lining up with TRBD2. CDR3 size: 15 residues. Losses at the gene ends were 5 bases for V and 5 bases for J; bases not matched to a gene: 10. CDR1 is SEHNR, CDR2 FQNEAQ, per germline (reference sequence).